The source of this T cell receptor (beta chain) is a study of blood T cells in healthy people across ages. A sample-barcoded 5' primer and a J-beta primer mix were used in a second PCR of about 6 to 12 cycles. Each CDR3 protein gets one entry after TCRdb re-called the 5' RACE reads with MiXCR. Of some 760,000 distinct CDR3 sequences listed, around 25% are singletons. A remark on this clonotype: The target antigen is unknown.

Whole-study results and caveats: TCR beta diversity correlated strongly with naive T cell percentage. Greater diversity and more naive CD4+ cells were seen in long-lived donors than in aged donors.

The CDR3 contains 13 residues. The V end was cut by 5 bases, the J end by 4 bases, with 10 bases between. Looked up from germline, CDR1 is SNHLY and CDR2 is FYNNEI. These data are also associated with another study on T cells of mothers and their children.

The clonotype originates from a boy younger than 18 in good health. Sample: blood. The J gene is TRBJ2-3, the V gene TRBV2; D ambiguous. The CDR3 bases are TGTGCCAGCAGTTCAAACGGAGCAGATACGCAGTATTTT. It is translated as CASSSNGADTQYF.